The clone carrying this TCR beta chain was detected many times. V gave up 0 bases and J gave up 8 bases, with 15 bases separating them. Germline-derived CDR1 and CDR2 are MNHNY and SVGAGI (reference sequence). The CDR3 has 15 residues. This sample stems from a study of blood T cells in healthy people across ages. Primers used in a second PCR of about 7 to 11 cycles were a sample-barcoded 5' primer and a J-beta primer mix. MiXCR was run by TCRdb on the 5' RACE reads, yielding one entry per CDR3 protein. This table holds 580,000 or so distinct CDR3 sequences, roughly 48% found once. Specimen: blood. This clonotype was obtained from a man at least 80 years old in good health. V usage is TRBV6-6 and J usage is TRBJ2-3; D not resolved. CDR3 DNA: TGTGCCAGCAGTTACTCGACCAGGTACCGGTCTACGCAGTATTTT. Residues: CASSYSTRYRSTQYF.